This paragraph reports one TCR beta chain. This clone was seen once. Its antigen target is currently unknown. Base qualities are not provided; no much larger clone lies one nucleotide away. Adults with ileal or ileocolonic Crohn's disease for whom ileocolonic resection was indicated were considered eligible. Whole ileal mucosal biopsies were stored frozen at -80°C before DNA extraction. Genomic DNA was isolated from frozen whole biopsies using a TRizol-based method, and the DNA was quantified with a NanoDrop 2000 spectrophotometer. This specimen comes from a study of T cell repertoires in ileal Crohn's disease (dated 2019 in TCRdb). Study-wide context: Median disease duration was roughly eight years, and about 40% of patients were identified as active smokers at the time of surgery. A Rutgeerts score above i0 was used to define endoscopic postoperative recurrence. Roughly half of the patients were given postoperative therapy, with 15 to 20 on anti-TNF agents and 10 to 12 on thiopurines. Running in parallel with the study was a multicentre cohort set up to find predictors of early endoscopic recurrence following ileocolonic resection. Every patient underwent surgery because of a complication, which was stricturing disease in around 60% and penetrating disease in roughly 39%. A total of some 170 mucosal samples from roughly 57 patients were sequenced, with samples obtained at several locations on the surgical specimen and at postoperative endoscopy. The TCR repertoire was analysed in 50 to 70 patients with Crohn's disease drawn from a prospective multicentre cohort. On the study overall, not on this receptor specifically: Endoscopic recurrence was linked to a higher percentage of high-frequency clones at surgery, and recurrence occurred in every patient whose clonality exceeded 26.8% (18/57). Mucosal CD4 and CD8 T cells were sorted and sequenced only in a subgroup of patients, the size of which was not stated. Patients who were active smokers at surgery had a significantly higher proportion of clonal expansions than non-smokers (about 25% vs 20%, p=0.02). Compared with CD4 T cells, sorted CD8 T cells held more high-frequency clones, which suggests that the mucosal expansions were mostly CD8.

V and J are truncated by 5 bases and 4 bases respectively, leaving an intervening sequence of 18 bases. CDR1 WNHNN and CDR2 SYGVQD are derived from the germline V gene (reference sequence). There are 16 amino acids in the CDR3, from cysteine to phenylalanine inclusive. Just the 48-base CDR3 DNA is kept, in frame starting at base 1. For commercial TCRB immunosequencing, approximately 460 nanograms of biopsy DNA were submitted for each sample. A two-step, amplification bias-controlled multiplex PCR was used by Adaptive Biotechnology to amplify CDR3 regions from genomic DNA. The first PCR used primers for every V and J gene segment; the second PCR added barcodes and Illumina adapters. CDR3 libraries were sequenced on an Illumina instrument. The published analysis was carried out like this. Analysis combined the vendor-provided pipelines with custom analysis of raw data in R/Bioconductor under R version 3.3.0. Clonality, which ranges from 0 to 1, was calculated as the inverse of the normalised Shannon entropy across all productive clones. The repertoire share taken up by the top 100 clones defined high-frequency clones, and only clones that passed a 95% confidence test were kept. Repertoire diversity was measured with the Simpson index, and overlap between samples was measured with the Morisita-Horn index. TCRdb provides this immuneACCESS table in a form limited to in-frame rearrangements. Some clones are lacking; in checked studies, under half of them reflect an unresolved V gene, and why the rest are absent is not known. V and J calls and clone size follow that table, whereas D and trimming were derived from the DNA. Present in this sample are some 14,000 clones, under 90% of which were seen just once. The top ten hold almost 6.5% of the sample.

The receptor chain draws on TRBV10-1 and TRBJ2-1; TRBD2 might be the D gene, on 6 matching bases. Specimen: ileal tissue. The source is an adult with Crohn's disease. The sequenced DNA: TGCGCCAGCAGTCCAGTCCGGGACTTCTTATACAATGAGCAGTTCTTC. Translated, it gives CASSPVRDFLYNEQFF.